This T cell receptor beta chain was recorded in a study of graft-versus-host responses after intestinal transplantation. For the study at large: Transplant types were multivisceral, liver-intestinal, or isolated intestinal.

This table comes from immunoSEQ multiplex PCR, and its TCRdb copy is limited to in-frame clones, with some not included. The sample shows 17,000 or so clones, about 89% of them seen only once. The CDR3 covers 11 residues. CDR1 SQVTM and CDR2 ANQGSEA come from the germline V gene. Trimming took 6 bases from V and 3 from J; bases not matched to a gene: 2. The V gene is TRBV29-1, the J gene TRBJ2-7; 7 nucleotides line up with TRBD2. Specimen: bone marrow, collected approximately 19 weeks after transplant. The TCR sequence derives from a human patient who received an intestinal transplant, so some T cells may come from the graft donor. The CDR3 DNA reads TGCAGCGTCCAGCGGGACTACGAGCAGTACTTC. This codes for CSVQRDYEQYF.